This T cell receptor beta chain was recorded in a study of cytomegalovirus exposure and HLA in healthy donors. 13 Jbeta primers and 60 Vbeta primers were used for the PCR. TCRdb keeps only in-frame clones here, not all; method: immunoSEQ multiplex PCR. The sample yields 200,000 to 250,000 clones, approximately 81% seen once. The sample was PBMCs. This TCR derives from a human donor in good health.

CDR3 in amino acids: CSVRGGALNEKLFF. CDR3 nucleotide sequence: TGCAGCGTTCGTGGAGGGGCTTTAAATGAAAAACTGTTTTTT. The chain combines TRBV29-1 with TRBJ1-4; D is perhaps TRBD1 (5 bases). Germline CDR1 and CDR2: SQVTM and ANQGSEA. This CDR3 spans 14 amino acids. Deletions cut 5 bases from V and 5 bases from J, with 15 bases between.